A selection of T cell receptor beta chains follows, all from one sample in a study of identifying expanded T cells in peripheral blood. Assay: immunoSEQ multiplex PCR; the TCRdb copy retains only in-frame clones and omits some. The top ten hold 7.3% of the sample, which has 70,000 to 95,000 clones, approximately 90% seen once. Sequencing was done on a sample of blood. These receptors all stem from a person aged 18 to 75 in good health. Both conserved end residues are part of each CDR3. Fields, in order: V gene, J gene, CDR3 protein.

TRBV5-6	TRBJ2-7	CASSPNGGGDEQYF
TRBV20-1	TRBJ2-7	CSASTGTEQYF
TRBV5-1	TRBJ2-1	CASSRDSTNEQFF
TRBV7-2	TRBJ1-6	CASSYRLGGNSPLHF
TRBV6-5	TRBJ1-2	CASSQPGTGNGYTF
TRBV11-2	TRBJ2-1	CASSLVVASGRHEQFF
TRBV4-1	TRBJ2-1	CASSQPTSGGGNEQFF
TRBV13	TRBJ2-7	CASSPYGNYEQYF
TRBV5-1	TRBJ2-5	CASSLASWVGRETQYF
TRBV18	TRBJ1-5	CASSPSAVGQPQHF
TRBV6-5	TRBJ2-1	CASSYGWTGGQNEQFF
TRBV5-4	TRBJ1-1	CASKPPDRVTEAFF
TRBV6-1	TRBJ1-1	CASSETDRAEAFF
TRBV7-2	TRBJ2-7	CASLEAGTLNYEQYF
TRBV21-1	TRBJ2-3	CASSNIGRGKESTDTQYF
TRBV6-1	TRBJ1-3	CASSEAGEGGGNTIYF
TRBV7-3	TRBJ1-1	CASSPRLKKDRGIGTEAFF
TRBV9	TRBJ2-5	CASSGNRRAARIETQYF
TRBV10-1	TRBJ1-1	CASRTANTEAFF
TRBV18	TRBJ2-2	CASSPASGTANTGELFF
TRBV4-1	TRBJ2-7	CASSRDRDPAYEQYF
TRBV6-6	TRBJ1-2	CASSYDRTGGAGGYTF
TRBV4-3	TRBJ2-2	CASSPGSDTGELFF
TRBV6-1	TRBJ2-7	CASSDPADGTYEQYF
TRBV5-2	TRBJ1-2	CASADRAGANYGYTF
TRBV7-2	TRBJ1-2	CASSPHRAPGDYGYTF
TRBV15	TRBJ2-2	CATGLAGDTGELFF
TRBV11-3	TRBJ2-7	CASSTMGLEQYF
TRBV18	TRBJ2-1	CASSLDSVIEQFF
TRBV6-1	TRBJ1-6	CASRLQGRNSPLHF
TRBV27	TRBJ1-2	CASSLVGEAGYTF
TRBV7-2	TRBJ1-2	CASSPGVGAIGDGYTF
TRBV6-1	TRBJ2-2	CASRAAQGSGELFF
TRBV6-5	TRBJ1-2	CASLGDGSYGYTF
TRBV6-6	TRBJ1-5	CASSQGPGNQPQHF